The present T cell receptor (beta chain) was sequenced within a study of blood T cell repertoires in COVID-19. For the study at large: COVID-19 samples collected from the United States, Italy and Spain covered acute and convalescent phases. T cells, B-cell-depleted T cells, or PBMCs supplied cDNA or gDNA.

The CDR3 loop spans 17 amino acids. Germline V CDR1 and CDR2: SGHTA, FQGNSA. The junction had 14 bases not matched to a gene; V was cut back by 8 bases and J by 0 bases. Authors' analysis steps: Amplification with reference gene primers provided the estimates of nucleated cell counts. TCRdb's copy holds only in-frame clones and misses some; the assay was immunoSEQ multiplex PCR. That table is the source of V, J and clone size, and D and trimming were worked out from the DNA. The sample lists around 210,000 clones, roughly 80% occurring once. The receptor was isolated from a woman of 80 years or more with COVID-19, enrolled during active disease. Sequencing used peripheral blood. The chain employs TRBV7-2 and TRBJ2-7; 9 bases line up with TRBD2. Here the CDR3 DNA reads TGTGCCAGCGAAGGGCGAGGGGTAGCGGGGGCCTCCTACGAGCAGTACTTC. It translates to CASEGRGVAGASYEQYF.